This T cell receptor (beta chain) was recorded in a study of cytomegalovirus exposure and HLA in healthy donors. Germline V gene data show CDR1 as SNHLY and CDR2 as FYNNEI. There are 13 residues in the CDR3. V lost 3 bases, J lost 8 bases, and 11 bases lay in between. A word on this clone: Its antigen remains unidentified.

Researchers ran the PCR with 60 Vbeta and 13 Jbeta primers. Libraries were prepared by immunoSEQ multiplex PCR; TCRdb keeps only in-frame clonotypes and omits some of them. Of approximately 190,000 clones listed, roughly 80% are singletons. Study-level findings and limits: Analysis was performed later, and it showed HLA-associated TCR beta chains to be more clonally expanded than equally common others.

The receptor was isolated from a woman in her 30s in good health and CMV-seropositive. Sequenced material: PBMCs. The chain recombines TRBV2 with TRBJ2-4; D may be TRBD2 (7 bases). The CDR3 DNA reads TGTGCCAGCAGTGATGGGAGGGGGGACATTCAGTACTTC. It encodes CASSDGRGDIQYF.